This entry lists 7 T cell receptor beta chains sequenced from one sample in a study of T cells in localized non-small cell lung cancer. The repertoire was sequenced with immunoSEQ multiplex PCR; TCRdb's copy has only in-frame clones and lacks some. The sample lists about 29,000 clones, 89% occurring once. The sample in question was peripheral blood, obtained before any cancer treatment. The receptors come from a woman aged 35-70 years with stage I lung adenocarcinoma.

The V call is TRBV6-1, the J call TRBJ2-7; D possibly corresponds to TRBD2 (6 bases). Germline CDR1 reads MNHNS; CDR2 reads SASEGT. This CDR3 has 14 amino acids. Trimming removed 4 bases from V and 2 bases from J, with 12 bases in between. The CDR3 sequence: CASSVRREPYEQYF. The CDR3 bases are TGTGCCAGCAGTGTGAGGAGGGAACCCTACGAGCAGTACTTC.

The V call is TRBV7-3, the J call TRBJ2-5; maybe TRBD2 (6 bases). Germline V lookup: CDR1 SGHTA, CDR2 FQGTGA. Trimming took 5 bases from V and 5 from J, leaving 15 bases between them. This CDR3 spans 14 amino acids. The CDR3: CASSPQAGRETQYF. Written as DNA, the CDR3 is TGTGCCAGCAGCCCGCAGGCAGGGAGGGAGACCCAGTACTTC. The complete variable domain, with remaining parts taken from reference TRBV7-3 and TRBJ2-5, reads GAGVSQTPSNKVTEKGKYVELRCDPISGHTALYWYRQSLGQGPEFLIYFQGTGAADDSGLPNDRFFAVRPEGSVSTLKIQRTERGDSAVYLCASSPQAGRETQYFGPGTRLLVL.

The CDR3 DNA reads TGTGCCAGCAGTTTCCGGCCGGGGAGGGACCCAGATACGCAGTATTTT. Translating gives CASSFRPGRDPDTQYF. The genes are TRBV28 and TRBJ2-3; 7 nucleotides match TRBD2. With 3 bases clipped from V and 4 bases from J, the junction kept 10 bases outside the gene matches. This CDR3 contains 16 residues. Germline V CDR1 and CDR2: MDHEN, SYDVKM.

The rearrangement joins TRBV7-2 to TRBJ2-1; 7 bases fit TRBD2. Germline lookup yields CDR1 SGHTA and CDR2 FQGNSA. CDR3 size: 13 residues. The trim removed 4 bases at V and 9 bases at J, leaving 6 bases unmatched. The CDR3 region has the DNA TGTGCCAGCAGCTCTCGACTAGCCGGTGAGCAGTTCTTC. Encoded protein: CASSSRLAGEQFF.

This clone has only one observation. The chain employs TRBV6-1 and TRBJ2-7; D is uncertain. Trimming removed 2 bases from V and 0 bases from J, with 11 bases in between. Germline V gene sequence: CDR1 MNHNS, CDR2 SASEGT. The CDR3 has 15 amino acids. The CDR3 loop is CASSEWVRISYEQYF. The CDR3 nucleotides are TGTGCCAGCAGTGAATGGGTCCGCATCTCCTACGAGCAGTACTTC.

The chain joins TRBV5-1 to TRBJ1-5; D uncertain. The CDR3 extends over 13 amino acids. The germline CDR1 and CDR2 sequences are SGHRS and YFSETQ. Trimming took 0 bases from V and 5 from J, leaving 6 bases between them. The CDR3, as DNA: TGCGCCAGCAGCTTGGGGGCCGATCAGCCCCAGCATTTT. It is translated as CASSLGADQPQHF.

The chain recombines TRBV7-6 with TRBJ2-1; TRBD1 might be the D (6 bases). This CDR3 is 11 amino acids long. The V gene lost 3 bases and the J gene lost 10 bases, with 7 bases spanning the gap. CDR1 SGHVS and CDR2 FNYEAQ come from the germline V gene. The DNA for the CDR3 is TGTGCCAGCAGCTTGGGGACAGAGCAGTTCTTC. It is translated as CASSLGTEQFF.